Presented here are 22 T cell receptor beta chains from one specimen sequenced in a study of CD8 T cells in ankylosing spondylitis. TCRdb analysed the 5' RACE reads with MiXCR anew, one entry per CDR3 protein. The table shows 200,000 to 300,000 distinct CDR3 sequences, with roughly a tenth occurring only once. Material: blood, either unsorted or a sorted T cell fraction (not recorded which). The receptors originated from a male donor with ankylosing spondylitis or in good health (not recorded which).

The chain is built from TRBV10-1 and TRBJ1-3, with D perhaps matching TRBD1 (6 bases). The length of the CDR3 is 13 residues. Trimming pared 6 bases from V and 0 bases from J, leaving 6 bases between. Germline V lookup: CDR1 WNHNN, CDR2 SYGVQD (reference sequence). For the CDR3, the DNA is TGCGCCAGCAGGGACAGCTCTGGAAACACCATATATTTT. This gives the protein CASRDSSGNTIYF.

This clonotype was seen ten or more times. The genes are TRBV5-1 and TRBJ1-2; weak D call: TRBD1 (6 bases). The CDR3 has 15 residues. Germline CDR1 SGHRS, CDR2 YFSETQ. With 0 bases removed from V and 4 bases from J, the gap between germline ends came to 13 bases. The CDR3 DNA reads TGCGCCAGCAGCTTGGACCCCCAGGGGATCTATGGCTACACCTTC. Amino acids: CASSLDPQGIYGYTF.

The chain has TRBV12-3 or TRBV12-4 and TRBJ2-3; D is unclear. Trimming removed 7 bases from V and 2 bases from J, with 13 bases in between. The CDR3 consists of 14 residues. This chain's CDR3 is CASTLTQVTDTQYF. CDR3 in DNA: TGTGCCAGCACCCTGACTCAAGTCACAGATACGCAGTATTTT.

The chain combines TRBV7-9 with TRBJ2-3; D not resolved. The CDR3 extends over 16 amino acids. V was clipped by 2 bases and J by 2 bases, with 14 bases between them. Germline V gives CDR1 SEHNR, CDR2 FQNEAQ (reference sequence). The CDR3 DNA is TGTGCCAGCAGCTTAAGTTTCCCCCCCAACACAGATACGCAGTATTTT. Protein sequence: CASSLSFPPNTDTQYF. The full variable domain, with the rest looked up from reference TRBV7-9 and TRBJ2-3, is DTGVSQNPRHKITKRGQNVTFRCDPISEHNRLYWYRQTLGQGPEFLTYFQNEAQLEKSRLLSDRFSAERPKGSFSTLEIQRTEQGDSAMYLCASSLSFPPNTDTQYFGPGTRLTVL.

This clonotype has a handful of counts. The rearrangement joins TRBV4-1 to TRBJ2-1; no clear D gene. Germline CDR1 reads MGHRA; CDR2 reads YSYEKL. The ends were cut back, 0 bases at V and 2 bases at J, with 14 bases in the middle. The CDR3 sequence is 17 residues long. The CDR3 sequence is CASSQEGPGYTYNEQFF. CDR3 sequence (DNA): TGCGCCAGCAGCCAAGAAGGCCCCGGTTATACCTACAATGAGCAGTTCTTC.

At least ten counts were recorded for this clonotype. The chain couples TRBV29-1 to TRBJ2-2; tentatively, D is TRBD2 (5 bases). V lost 7 bases to trimming and J lost 4 bases, with 7 bases between them. CDR1 SQVTM and CDR2 ANQGSEA come from the germline V gene. The CDR3 runs 11 residues. The CDR3 is CSAGFTGELFF. CDR3 in DNA: TGCAGCGCGGGATTCACCGGGGAGCTGTTTTTT.

In its sample, this clonotype was seen many times. V is TRBV4-1 and J is TRBJ2-1; possibly TRBD2 for D (7 bases). With 1 base removed from V and 6 bases from J, the gap between germline ends came to 19 bases. There are 17 residues in the CDR3. Germline V CDR1 and CDR2: MGHRA, YSYEKL. The CDR3 bases are TGCGCCAGCAGCCAAGGGGAGGGGGGGAGGGCCCCCAATGAGCAGTTCTTC. It specifies CASSQGEGGRAPNEQFF.

The genes are TRBV7-9 and TRBJ2-3, with D possibly being TRBD2 (5 bases). V was shortened by 2 bases and J by 8 bases, with 17 bases between the two germline ends. The germline CDR1 and CDR2 sequences are SEHNR and FQNEAQ (reference sequence). CDR3 length: 15 residues. CDR3 amino acids: CASSLRGSSAGTQYF. The CDR3 DNA follows: TGTGCCAGCAGCTTACGCGGGTCCTCCGCAGGTACGCAGTATTTT.

This clonotype showed up many times. The chain has TRBV18 and TRBJ2-1; no reliable D call. This CDR3 region has 16 residues. V shed 5 bases and J shed 0 bases, with 14 bases lying between them. Germline values: CDR1 KGHSH, CDR2 LQKENI. The CDR3 loop is CASSTVGKSSYNEQFF. Here the CDR3 DNA reads TGTGCCAGCTCAACCGTGGGAAAAAGCTCCTACAATGAGCAGTTCTTC. The whole variable domain, remainder taken from reference TRBV18 and TRBJ2-1, is NAGVMQNPRHLVRRRGQEARLRCSPMKGHSHVYWYRQLPEEGLKFMVYLQKENIIDESGMPKERFSAEFPKEGPSILRIQQVVRGDSAAYFCASSTVGKSSYNEQFFGPGTRLTVL.

This clonotype was seen ten or more times. V usage is TRBV5-1 and J usage is TRBJ2-7; D is unresolved. The CDR3 loop spans 16 amino acids. Trimming took 0 bases from V and 3 from J, leaving 16 bases between them. Per germline, CDR1 SGHRS and CDR2 YFSETQ. The CDR3 DNA reads TGCGCCAGCAGCTTGGATTTACCCCCCAATGGCTACGAGCAGTACTTC. Translated: CASSLDLPPNGYEQYF.

This clonotype was counted many times. This sequence joins TRBV7-2 and TRBJ1-2; TRBD1 aligns across 7 bases. From germline, CDR1 is SGHTA and CDR2 FQGNSA. The trim removed 6 bases at V and 6 bases at J, leaving 7 bases unmatched. The CDR3 runs to 13 residues. CDR3 coding DNA: TGTGCCAGCAGACAAGGGGACAGCCATGGCTACACCTTC. It translates to CASRQGDSHGYTF.

This clonotype was counted at least ten times. The chain uses TRBV12-5 and TRBJ1-1, with TRBD1 matching 9 bases. The length of the CDR3 is 19 residues. The V gene's germline CDR1 is LGHNT and CDR2 FRNRAP. The V and J ends lost 0 bases and 1 base, in that order; junction bases with no gene match: 12. The CDR3 is CASGLVTIRTGDRNTEAFF. The DNA of the CDR3 is TGTGCTAGTGGTTTGGTAACGATTAGGACAGGGGATCGGAACACTGAAGCTTTCTTT.

Only a few counts were recorded for this clonotype. This rearrangement joins TRBV5-1 to TRBJ1-2, with TRBD1 matching 12 bases. Losses at the gene ends were 4 bases for V and 6 bases for J; bases not matched to a gene: 7. CDR3 length equals 15 residues. CDR1 is SGHRS and CDR2 is YFSETQ in the germline V gene. The CDR3 DNA reads TGCGCCAGCAGCGACCGGGACAGGGGGCCGGATGGCTACACCTTC. Encoded protein: CASSDRDRGPDGYTF.

There are many counts of this clonotype. The chain couples TRBV20-1 to TRBJ2-1, with D possibly matching TRBD1 (7 bases). CDR1 is DFQATT and CDR2 is SNEGSKA in the germline V gene (reference sequence). The V end was cut by 5 bases, the J end by 9 bases, with 23 bases between. This CDR3 is 15 amino acids long. CDR3 in amino acids: CSAGRGASGVVEQFF. DNA for the CDR3: TGCAGTGCTGGCAGGGGGGCCAGTGGGGTGGTTGAGCAGTTCTTC.

This clonotype was detected a few times. The V call is TRBV29-1, the J call TRBJ1-1, with a tentative D call TRBD1 (5 bases). The V end was cut by 2 bases, the J end by 0 bases, with 7 bases between. The length of the CDR3 is 13 residues. The germline CDR1 and CDR2 sequences are SQVTM and ANQGSEA. As DNA, the CDR3 is TGCAGCGTTGAAAAGGGGCTGAACACTGAAGCTTTCTTT. Encoded protein: CSVEKGLNTEAFF.

This clonotype was counted at least ten times. The V gene is TRBV12-3 or TRBV12-4, the J gene TRBJ1-1; no clear D. CDR3 size: 11 residues. V lost 7 bases and J lost 7, with 10 bases in between. DNA of the CDR3: TGTGCCAGCATTTTCGAAGGTGAAGCTTTCTTT. Protein sequence: CASIFEGEAFF.

This clonotype was counted between two and nine times. The V and J genes are TRBV10-1 and TRBJ1-1; 8 nucleotides line up with TRBD1. Germline V gene lookup returns CDR1 WNHNN and CDR2 SYGVQD (reference sequence). V shed 3 bases and J 1 base; nucleotides not matched to a gene: 4. The CDR3 totals 15 residues. The CDR3 DNA is TGCGCCAGCAGTGATCCCGGGACAGGGAACACTGAAGCTTTCTTT. Its protein product is CASSDPGTGNTEAFF.

Of note for this clonotype: This may be a read error: a much more frequent sequence differs by one nucleotide. The J gene is TRBJ2-2, the V gene TRBV30; D is perhaps TRBD1 (5 bases). There are 13 residues in the CDR3. Germline V CDR1 and CDR2: GTSNPN, SVGIG (reference sequence). V was clipped by 7 bases and J by 4 bases, with 13 bases between them. Written as DNA, the CDR3 is TGTGCCTTGCCAGGGTTTGGCACCGGGGAGCTGTTTTTT. Translated, it gives CALPGFGTGELFF.

In regard to this clonotype: This clone may be a read error of a much larger clone one base away. The V gene is TRBV19, the J gene TRBJ2-2, with 7 positions matching TRBD2. The CDR3 sequence is 16 residues long. With V trimmed by 7 bases and J by 5 bases, 13 bases remained unmatched. CDR1 and CDR2 (germline): LNHDA, SQIVND (reference sequence). CDR3 sequence (DNA): TGTGCCAGTACCAGACTAGCCTCAAGTGGGACCGGGGAGCTGTTTTTT. As protein: CASTRLASSGTGELFF.

This clonotype has ten or more counts. The V gene is TRBV3-1, the J gene TRBJ2-5, with D perhaps TRBD1 (5 bases). Per the germline V gene, CDR1 is LGHDT and CDR2 is YNNKEL (reference sequence). The CDR3 has 15 amino acids. V was clipped by 2 bases and J by 3 bases, with 13 bases between them. CDR3 nucleotide sequence: TGTGCCAGCAGCCAATGGGGCGGAAATAAAGAGACCCAGTACTTC. It encodes CASSQWGGNKETQYF.

This clonotype has just a few counts. V usage is TRBV10-3 and J usage is TRBJ2-5, with 10 bases matching TRBD2. The V and J ends lost 8 bases and 4 bases, in that order; junction bases with no gene match: 10. There are 15 residues in the CDR3. CDR1 is ENHRY and CDR2 is SYGVKD in the germline V gene. The CDR3 is CAIGRTSGLLETQYF. The CDR3 DNA reads as TGTGCCATCGGGAGGACTAGCGGCCTACTAGAGACCCAGTACTTC.

Many counts were recorded for this clonotype. The chain carries TRBV3-1 and TRBJ2-1; D is uncertain. This CDR3 contains 15 residues. The germline V gene encodes CDR1 LGHDT and CDR2 YNNKEL (reference sequence). Trimming left V 1 base short and J 0 bases short, with 7 bases between. The CDR3 region has the DNA TGTGCCAGCAGCCAAGGCCCTGGCTCCTACAATGAGCAGTTCTTC. It yields the protein CASSQGPGSYNEQFF.